This T cell receptor beta chain was obtained from a study of blood T cell repertoires in COVID-19. At the level of the study: Sites in the United States, Italy and Spain provided acute and convalescent COVID-19 samples.

Method: immunoSEQ multiplex PCR; TCRdb's copy keeps in-frame clones and lacks some. This table has fewer than 350,000 clones, 85% appearing once. The sample consisted of PBMCs or T cells enriched from blood (not recorded which). The TCR originated in a woman aged 25 to 45 who had been exposed to COVID-19.

The CDR3 protein is CASSDRQGWEQFF. The CDR3 region has the DNA TGTGCCAGTAGTGATCGACAGGGGTGGGAGCAGTTCTTC. The chain joins TRBV19 to TRBJ2-1; 8 bases are a match to TRBD1. The CDR3 consists of 13 residues. Germline assignment: CDR1 LNHDA and CDR2 SQIVND (reference sequence). With V trimmed by 5 bases and J by 10 bases, 7 bases remained unmatched.